The table lists the clone carrying this T cell receptor beta chain with a few counts. Its antigen is still unknown. The data derive from a study of T-cell memory formation after mild COVID-19. Study-level points and caveats: Researchers report contracting CD4+ clones mostly in CM and EM, with CD8+ clones in EMRA.

From 5'RACE with constant-segment primers came TCR alpha and TCR beta cDNA libraries that carried sample barcodes and UMIs. TCRdb reprocessed the 5' RACE reads via MiXCR and lists one record per CDR3 protein. Here the sample spans around 250,000 distinct CDR3 sequences, around 10% being singletons. Trimming cost V 3 bases and J 5 bases, with 16 bases left between them. Germline V gene data show CDR1 as SNHLY and CDR2 as FYNNEI. The CDR3 has 15 amino acids. The sequenced sample was PBMCs or a T cell subset sorted from them (not recorded which). This receptor was taken from a man aged 18 to 29 who had mild COVID-19 (a few samples of this study predate the infection). Cell type and time point are not known. The V call is TRBV2, the J call TRBJ2-5, with unresolved D. CDR3 nucleotide sequence: TGTGCCAGCAGTGATGTTGGCACTACAGAGGAGACCCAGTACTTC. Translated: CASSDVGTTEETQYF.